These T cell receptor beta chains were read from a single sample in a study of radiotherapy plus CTLA-4 blockade in lung cancer. The assay was immunoSEQ multiplex PCR, and TCRdb's table has in-frame clones only and misses some. The sample lists some 96,000 clones; approximately 86% were seen once. Specimen: peripheral blood, collected from a patient treated with radiotherapy plus ipilimumab. All receptors come from a human donor with non-small cell lung cancer that progressed on radiotherapy plus ipilimumab. The CDR3 runs from the conserved cysteine through the conserved F or W. The D gene is left open where the match is weak. A clone size is listed for some rows: how often the clone was seen (once, few, many), or a class if it is expanded.

.	TRBV30	11	.	TRBJ2-3	CAWQPLDTQYF	TGTGCCTGGCAGCCTTTGGATACGCAGTATTTT
once	TRBV5-1	15	TRBD2	TRBJ2-1	CASSFETSGSHEQFF	TGCGCCAGCAGCTTTGAGACTAGCGGGAGTCATGAGCAGTTCTTC
once	TRBV4-1	18	TRBD2	TRBJ2-7	CASSQGSSEGLVIYEQYF	TGCGCCAGCAGCCAAGGATCGTCGGAAGGACTAGTGATCTACGAGCAGTACTTC
.	TRBV2	13	.	TRBJ2-7	CASSDRGAEGQYF	TGTGCCAGCAGTGATCGGGGTGCGGAGGGGCAGTACTTC
.	TRBV2	13	.	TRBJ1-5	CASKGDGVQPQHF	TGTGCCAGCAAGGGGGATGGGGTACAGCCCCAGCATTTT
.	TRBV4-1	17	TRBD2	TRBJ2-1	CASSPQGAGGPFNEQFF	TGCGCCAGCAGCCCCCAAGGAGCGGGAGGGCCTTTTAATGAGCAGTTCTTC
once	TRBV4-2	15	.	TRBJ1-1	CASSQFRSLNTEAFF	TGTGCCAGCAGCCAATTTCGGAGCCTGAACACTGAAGCTTTCTTT
.	TRBV6-5	15	TRBD2	TRBJ2-1	CASSYSGSSYNEQFF	TGTGCCAGCAGTTACAGCGGGAGCTCCTACAATGAGCAGTTCTTC
.	TRBV5-1	14	.	TRBJ2-1	CASSLRAGDGEQFF	TGCGCCAGCAGCTTGCGGGCAGGGGACGGTGAGCAGTTCTTC
.	TRBV19	18	TRBD2	TRBJ2-5	CASSIGTGTSRLAETQYF	TGTGCCAGTAGTATAGGGACGGGGACTAGCCGTCTCGCAGAGACCCAGTACTTC
.	TRBV29-1	11	.	TRBJ1-1	CSVTGNTEAFF	TGCAGCGTTACAGGGAACACTGAAGCTTTCTTT
.	TRBV18	14	.	TRBJ2-4	CASSPLSVPNIQYF	TGTGCCAGCTCACCCCTTAGCGTTCCAAACATTCAGTACTTC
.	TRBV19	15	TRBD1	TRBJ1-2	CASSMAPTRGHGYTF	TGTGCCAGTAGTATGGCCCCCACCAGGGGGCATGGCTACACCTTC
once	TRBV12-5	15	.	TRBJ1-5	CASGLGQNSNQPQHF	TGTGCTAGTGGTTTGGGACAGAATAGCAATCAGCCCCAGCATTTT
.	TRBV6-4	12	.	TRBJ1-2	CASSKQGWSYTF	TGTGCCAGCAGCAAACAGGGTTGGAGCTACACCTTC